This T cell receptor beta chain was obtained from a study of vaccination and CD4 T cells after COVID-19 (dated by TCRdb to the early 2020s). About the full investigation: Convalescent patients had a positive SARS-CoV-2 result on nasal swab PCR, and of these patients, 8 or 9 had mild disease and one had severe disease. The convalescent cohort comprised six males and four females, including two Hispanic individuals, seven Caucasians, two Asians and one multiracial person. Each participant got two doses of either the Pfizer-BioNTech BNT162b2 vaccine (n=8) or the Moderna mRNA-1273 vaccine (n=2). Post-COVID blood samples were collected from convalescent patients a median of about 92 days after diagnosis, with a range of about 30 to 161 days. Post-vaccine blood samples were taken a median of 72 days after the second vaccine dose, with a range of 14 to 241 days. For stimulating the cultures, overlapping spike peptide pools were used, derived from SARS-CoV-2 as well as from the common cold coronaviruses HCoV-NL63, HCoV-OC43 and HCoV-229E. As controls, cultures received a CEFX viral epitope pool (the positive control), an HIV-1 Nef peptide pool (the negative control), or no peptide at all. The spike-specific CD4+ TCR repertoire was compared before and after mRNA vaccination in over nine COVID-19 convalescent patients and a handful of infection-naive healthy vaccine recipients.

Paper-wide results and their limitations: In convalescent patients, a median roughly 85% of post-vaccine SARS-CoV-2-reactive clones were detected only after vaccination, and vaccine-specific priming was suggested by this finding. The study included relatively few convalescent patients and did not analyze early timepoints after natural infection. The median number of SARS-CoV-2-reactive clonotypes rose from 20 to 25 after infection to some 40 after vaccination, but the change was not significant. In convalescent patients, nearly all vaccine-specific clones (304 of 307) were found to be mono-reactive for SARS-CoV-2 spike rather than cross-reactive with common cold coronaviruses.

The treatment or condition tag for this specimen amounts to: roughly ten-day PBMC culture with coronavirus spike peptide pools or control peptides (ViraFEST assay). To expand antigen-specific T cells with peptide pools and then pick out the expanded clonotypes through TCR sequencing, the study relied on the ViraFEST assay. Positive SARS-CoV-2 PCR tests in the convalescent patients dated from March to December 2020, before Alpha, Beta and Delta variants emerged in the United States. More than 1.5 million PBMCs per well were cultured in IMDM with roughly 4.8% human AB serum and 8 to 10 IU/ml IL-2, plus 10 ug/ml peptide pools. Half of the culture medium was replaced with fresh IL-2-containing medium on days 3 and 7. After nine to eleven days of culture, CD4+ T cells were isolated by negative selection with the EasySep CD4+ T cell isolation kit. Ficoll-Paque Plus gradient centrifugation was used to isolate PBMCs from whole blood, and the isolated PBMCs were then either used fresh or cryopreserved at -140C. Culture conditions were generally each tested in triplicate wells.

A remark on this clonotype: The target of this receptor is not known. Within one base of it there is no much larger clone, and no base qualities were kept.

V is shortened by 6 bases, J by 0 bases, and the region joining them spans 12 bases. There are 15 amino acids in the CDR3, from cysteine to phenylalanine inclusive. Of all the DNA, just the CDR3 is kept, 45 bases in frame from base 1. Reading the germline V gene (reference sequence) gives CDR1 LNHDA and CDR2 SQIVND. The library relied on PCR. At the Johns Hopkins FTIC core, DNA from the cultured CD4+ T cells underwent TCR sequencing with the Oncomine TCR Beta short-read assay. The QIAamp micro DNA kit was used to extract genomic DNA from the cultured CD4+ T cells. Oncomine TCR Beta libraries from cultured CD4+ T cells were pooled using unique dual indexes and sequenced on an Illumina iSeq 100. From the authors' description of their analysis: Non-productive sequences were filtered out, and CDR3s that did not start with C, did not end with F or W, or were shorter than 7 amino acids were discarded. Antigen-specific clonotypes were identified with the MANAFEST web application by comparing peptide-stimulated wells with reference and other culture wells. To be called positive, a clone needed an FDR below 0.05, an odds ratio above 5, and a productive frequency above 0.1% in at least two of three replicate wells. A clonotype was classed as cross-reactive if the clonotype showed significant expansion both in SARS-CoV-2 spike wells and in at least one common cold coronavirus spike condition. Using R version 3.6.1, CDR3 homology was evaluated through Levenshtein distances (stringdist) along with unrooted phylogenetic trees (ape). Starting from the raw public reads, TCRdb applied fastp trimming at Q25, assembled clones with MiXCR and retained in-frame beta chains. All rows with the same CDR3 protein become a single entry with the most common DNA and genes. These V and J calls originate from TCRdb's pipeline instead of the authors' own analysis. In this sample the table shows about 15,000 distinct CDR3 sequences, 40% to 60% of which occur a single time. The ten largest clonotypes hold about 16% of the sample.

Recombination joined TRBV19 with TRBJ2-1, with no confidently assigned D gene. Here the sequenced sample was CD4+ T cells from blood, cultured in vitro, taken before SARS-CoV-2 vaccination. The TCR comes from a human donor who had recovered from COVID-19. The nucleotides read TGTGCCAGTAGAGGTGGTTTGAGCTCCTACAATGAGCAGTTCTTC. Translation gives CASRGGLSSYNEQFF.